This T cell receptor beta chain was profiled in a study of cytomegalovirus exposure and HLA in healthy donors. Study-level information: The approximately 120 validation repertoires were produced on the same platform as the approximately 670 repertoires of the first cohort. This was reported in a later analysis.

From germline, CDR1 is MDHEN and CDR2 SYDVKM. This CDR3 is built from 12 residues. Deletions cut 4 bases from V and 10 bases from J, with 13 bases between. With respect to this clone: What it recognizes is unknown.

Produced via immunoSEQ multiplex PCR; TCRdb's table is partial and in-frame only. The data contain fewer than 85,000 clones, 85% to 90% of them seen just once; the ten biggest clones take up around 4%. Study outcomes and limitations: Overall, approximately 150 TCR beta chains were annotated as cytomegalovirus-associated.

The chain links TRBV28 to TRBJ1-2; D gene uncertain. The sequencing input was PBMCs. This sequence originates from a woman between 18 and 29 years old in good health and CMV-seropositive. CDR3 nucleotides: TGTGCCAGCAGTTCTCCTCCTAGTTTCTACACCTTC. This gives the protein CASSSPPSFYTF.